The 13 T cell receptor beta chains below were found in one sample sequenced in a study of blood T cell repertoires in COVID-19. Assay used: immunoSEQ multiplex PCR; TCRdb lists only in-frame clones, some missing. Here the sample spans over 150,000 clones, approximately 90% being singletons. The specimen was peripheral blood. The origin of the receptors is a man aged 45-65 years with COVID-19, enrolled during active disease.

Points on this clone: Different DNA sequences within this sample yield the same CDR3. V and J are TRBV18 and TRBJ2-7; 9 nucleotides match TRBD1. Trimming took 6 bases from V and 3 from J; bases not matched to a gene: 3. Germline CDR1 and CDR2: KGHSH and LQKENI. The CDR3 has 13 residues. As DNA, the CDR3 is TGTGCCAGCTCGCAGACAGGGGGCTACGAGCAGTACTTC. This gives the protein CASSQTGGYEQYF.

This clone was observed a few times. This chain links TRBV19 with TRBJ2-1, with 8 bases that match TRBD1. The CDR3 contains 15 residues. The J segment lost 6 bases and the V segment lost 7 bases, leaving 11 bases of the junction unmatched. Germline-derived CDR1 and CDR2 are LNHDA and SQIVND (reference sequence). The CDR3 nucleotides are TGTGCCAGTACGTCCCGGGACAGGTTCGGCAATGAGCAGTTCTTC. It encodes CASTSRDRFGNEQFF.

This chain joins TRBV6-2 or TRBV6-3 and TRBJ2-7; 12 bases fit TRBD2. In germline, CDR1 is MNHEY, CDR2 SVGEGT. The V gene end was trimmed by 5 bases and the J gene end by 4 bases; junction bases not matched to a gene: 9. The CDR3 extends over 16 amino acids. The CDR3 loop reads CASSRTSGNFLYEQYF. Here the CDR3 DNA reads TGTGCCAGCAGTAGGACTAGCGGGAACTTTTTGTACGAGCAGTACTTC.

This clone was seen more than once but under ten times. The chain employs TRBV30 and TRBJ2-7; 11 bases agree with TRBD2. V lost 3 bases and J lost 5; bases outside the gene matches: 9. Germline-derived CDR1 and CDR2 are GTSNPN and SVGIG (reference sequence). There are 15 residues in the CDR3. The CDR3 here is CAWSAGTSGSHEQYF. The CDR3 region has the DNA TGTGCCTGGAGCGCCGGAACTAGCGGGAGCCACGAGCAGTACTTC.

The chain combines TRBV5-6 with TRBJ1-1; the D is unclear. V was pared by 3 bases and J by 0 bases, with 12 bases between. This CDR3 has 15 amino acids. Germline CDR1 reads SGHDT; CDR2 reads YYEEEE. As DNA, the CDR3 is TGTGCCAGCAGCTCCCCCCCCCGCGTGAACACTGAAGCTTTCTTT. Amino acids: CASSSPPRVNTEAFF.

V usage is TRBV7-6 and J usage is TRBJ1-3, with D uncertain. The CDR3 loop spans 13 amino acids. From germline, CDR1 is SGHVS and CDR2 FNYEAQ. Trimming removed 5 bases from V and 0 bases from J, with 5 bases in between. CDR3 loop: CASSRSSGNTIYF. The CDR3 DNA sequence: TGTGCCAGCAGCCGCAGCTCTGGAAACACCATATATTTT.

This chain links TRBV3-1 (or the pseudogene TRBV3-2) with TRBJ2-5, with D perhaps TRBD2 (6 bases). V lost 1 base, J lost 4 bases, and 13 bases lay in between. The V gene's germline CDR1 is LGHDT and CDR2 YNNKEL (reference sequence). The CDR3 runs 15 residues. The CDR3 here is CASSQVPGVGETQYF. The CDR3 bases are TGTGCCAGCAGCCAAGTTCCGGGGGTGGGAGAGACCCAGTACTTC.

V usage is TRBV7-9 and J usage is TRBJ2-2; 7 nucleotides line up with TRBD2. Germline CDR1 is SEHNR and CDR2 is FQNEAQ (reference sequence). The CDR3 covers 14 residues. The ends lost 5 bases at V and 11 bases at J; junction bases unmatched: 11. The CDR3: CASSPTSPLFELFF. The CDR3, as DNA: TGTGCCAGCAGCCCGACTAGCCCATTATTTGAGCTGTTTTTT.

The genes are TRBV27 and TRBJ2-7; D is uncertain. CDR1 and CDR2 from the germline V gene are MNHEY and SMNVEV (reference sequence). Trimming pared 2 bases from V and 5 bases from J, leaving 13 bases between. The CDR3 totals 14 residues. The CDR3 nucleotides read TGTGCCAGCAGTTTAAGTAGTAGCACACACGAGCAGTACTTC. Its translation: CASSLSSSTHEQYF.

The CDR3: CASSLVGASSYEQYF. The CDR3 DNA follows: TGTGCCAGCAGCTTGGTTGGAGCAAGCTCCTACGAGCAGTACTTC. The chain combines TRBV5-6 with TRBJ2-7, with D unresolved. V lost 0 bases and J 0 bases, leaving 10 bases between the germline ends. CDR1 is SGHDT and CDR2 is YYEEEE in the germline V gene. The CDR3 is made up of 15 amino acids. The variable domain in full, completed from reference TRBV5-6 and TRBJ2-7, reads DAGVTQSPTHLIKTRGQQVTLRCSPKSGHDTVSWYQQALGQGPQFIFQYYEEEERQRGNFPDRFSGHQFPNYSSELNVNALLLGDSALYLCASSLVGASSYEQYFGPGTRLTVT.

The chain employs TRBV7-9 and TRBJ2-3; 14 bases align to TRBD2. The V segment lost 0 bases and the J segment 4 bases; nucleotides outside the gene matches: 9. The CDR3 is 19 residues long. The germline V gene encodes CDR1 SEHNR and CDR2 FQNEAQ (reference sequence). CDR3 in DNA: TGTGCCAGCAGCTTAGCACTCGGACTAGCGGGAGGTGGCGCAGATACGCAGTATTTT. It is translated as CASSLALGLAGGGADTQYF.

The CDR3 nucleotides read TGTGCCAGCCGAACTGGGGACTATACGCAGTATTTT. It specifies CASRTGDYTQYF. V usage is TRBV19 and J usage is TRBJ2-3, with D possibly matching TRBD2 (6 bases). CDR1 and CDR2 (germline): LNHDA, SQIVND (reference sequence). V was trimmed by 9 bases and J by 7 bases, leaving 14 bases between them. This CDR3 has 12 amino acids.

The gene calls are TRBV4-2 and TRBJ2-1, with 9 bases identical to TRBD2. The V and J ends lost 3 bases and 0 bases, in that order; junction bases with no gene match: 6. The CDR3 runs 17 residues. Per the germline V gene, CDR1 is LGHNA and CDR2 is YNFKEQ. CDR3 DNA sequence: TGTGCCAGCAGCCATGGGACTAGCTTGAGCTCCTACAATGAGCAGTTCTTC. Translation: CASSHGTSLSSYNEQFF.